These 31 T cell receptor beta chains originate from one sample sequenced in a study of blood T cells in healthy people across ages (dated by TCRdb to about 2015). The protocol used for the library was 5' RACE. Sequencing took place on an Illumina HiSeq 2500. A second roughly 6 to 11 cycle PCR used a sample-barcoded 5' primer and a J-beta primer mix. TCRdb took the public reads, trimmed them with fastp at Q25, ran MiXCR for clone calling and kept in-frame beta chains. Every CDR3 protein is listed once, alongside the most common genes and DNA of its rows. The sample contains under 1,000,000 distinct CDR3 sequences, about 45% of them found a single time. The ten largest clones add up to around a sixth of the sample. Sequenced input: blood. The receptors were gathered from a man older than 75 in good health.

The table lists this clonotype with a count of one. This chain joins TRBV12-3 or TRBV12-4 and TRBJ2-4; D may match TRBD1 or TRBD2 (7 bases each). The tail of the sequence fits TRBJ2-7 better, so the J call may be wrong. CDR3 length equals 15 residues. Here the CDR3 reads CASRLGGGIPYEQYF. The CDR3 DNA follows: TGTGCCAGCAGGCTGGGAGGGGGCATCCCCTACGAGCAGTACTTC.

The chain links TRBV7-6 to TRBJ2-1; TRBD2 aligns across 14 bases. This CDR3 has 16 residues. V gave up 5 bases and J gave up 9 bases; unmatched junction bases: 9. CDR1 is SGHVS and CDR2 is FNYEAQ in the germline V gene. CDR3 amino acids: CASSTRLAGGPGEQFF. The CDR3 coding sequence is TGTGCCAGCAGCACACGACTAGCGGGAGGGCCGGGTGAGCAGTTCTTC.

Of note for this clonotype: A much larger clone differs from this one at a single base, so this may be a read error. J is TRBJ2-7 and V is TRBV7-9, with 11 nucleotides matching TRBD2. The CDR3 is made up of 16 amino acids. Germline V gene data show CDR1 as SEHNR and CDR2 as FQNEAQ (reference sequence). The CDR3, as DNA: TGTGCCAGCAGCCCGTTACGACTAGCGGGAATGAACGAGCGGTACTTC. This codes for CASSPLRLAGMNERYF. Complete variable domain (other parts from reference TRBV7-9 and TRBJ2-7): DTGVSQNPRHKITKRGQNVTFRCDPISEHNRLYWYRQTLGQGPEFLTYFQNEAQLEKSRLLSDRFSAERPKGSFSTLEIQRTEQGDSAMYLCASSPLRLAGMNERYFGPGTRLTVT.

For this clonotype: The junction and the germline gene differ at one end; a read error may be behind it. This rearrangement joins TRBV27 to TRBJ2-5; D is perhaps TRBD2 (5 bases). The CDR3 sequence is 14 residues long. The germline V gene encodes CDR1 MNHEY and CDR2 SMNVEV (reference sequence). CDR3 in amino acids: CASSLIGVQETQYF. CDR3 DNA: TGTGCCAGTAGTTTAATCGGGGTACAAGAGACCCAGTACTTC.

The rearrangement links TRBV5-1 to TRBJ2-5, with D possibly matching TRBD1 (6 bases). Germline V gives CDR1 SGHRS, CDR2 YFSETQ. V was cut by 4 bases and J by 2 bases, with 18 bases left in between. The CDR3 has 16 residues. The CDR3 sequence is CASSLGRGFGQETQYF. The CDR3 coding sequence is TGCGCCAGCAGCCTTGGAAGGGGGTTCGGGCAAGAGACCCAGTACTTC.

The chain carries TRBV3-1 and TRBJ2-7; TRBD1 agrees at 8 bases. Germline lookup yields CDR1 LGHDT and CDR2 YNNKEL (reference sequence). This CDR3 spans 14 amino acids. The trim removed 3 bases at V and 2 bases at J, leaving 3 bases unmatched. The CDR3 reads CASSQTGEPYEQYF. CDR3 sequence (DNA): TGTGCCAGCAGCCAGACAGGGGAACCCTACGAGCAGTACTTC.

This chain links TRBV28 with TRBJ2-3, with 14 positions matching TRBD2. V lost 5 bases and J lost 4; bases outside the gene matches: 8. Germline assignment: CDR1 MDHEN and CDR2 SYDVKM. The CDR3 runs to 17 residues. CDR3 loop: CASSMGLAGDPPDTQYF. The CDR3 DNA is TGTGCCAGCAGTATGGGACTAGCGGGAGATCCCCCAGATACGCAGTATTTT.

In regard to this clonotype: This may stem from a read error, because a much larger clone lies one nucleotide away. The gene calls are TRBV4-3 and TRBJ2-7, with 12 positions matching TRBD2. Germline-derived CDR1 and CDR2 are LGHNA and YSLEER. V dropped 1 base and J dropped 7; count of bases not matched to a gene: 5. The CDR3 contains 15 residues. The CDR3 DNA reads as TGCGCCAGCAGCCAAGGACTAGCGGGAGTTTTTGAGCAGTACTTC. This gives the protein CASSQGLAGVFEQYF.

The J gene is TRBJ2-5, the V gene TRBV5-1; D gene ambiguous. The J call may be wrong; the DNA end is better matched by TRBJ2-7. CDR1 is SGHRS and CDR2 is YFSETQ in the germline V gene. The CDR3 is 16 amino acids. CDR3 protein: CASSTPSPPTSNEQYF. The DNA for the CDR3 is TGCGCCAGCAGCACGCCAAGCCCCCCCACGTCGAACGAGCAGTACTTC.

CDR3 in DNA: TGCAGTGCTAGAGATCTAACTAGCGGGAGGTTCTACGAGCAGTACTTC. Amino acid sequence: CSARDLTSGRFYEQYF. The rearrangement joins TRBV20-1 to TRBJ2-7; TRBD2 matches at 12 bases. The germline V gene encodes CDR1 DFQATT and CDR2 SNEGSKA (reference sequence). This CDR3 comprises 16 residues. V dropped 0 bases and J dropped 3; count of bases not matched to a gene: 6.

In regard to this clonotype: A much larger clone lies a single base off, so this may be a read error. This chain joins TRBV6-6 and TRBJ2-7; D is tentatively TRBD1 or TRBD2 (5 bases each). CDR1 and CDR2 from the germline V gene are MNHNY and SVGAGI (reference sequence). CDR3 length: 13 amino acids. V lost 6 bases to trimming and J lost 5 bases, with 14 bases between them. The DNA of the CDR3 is TGTGCCAGCAGCCTGGGACGGGTCGACGAGCAGTACTTC. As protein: CASSLGRVDEQYF.

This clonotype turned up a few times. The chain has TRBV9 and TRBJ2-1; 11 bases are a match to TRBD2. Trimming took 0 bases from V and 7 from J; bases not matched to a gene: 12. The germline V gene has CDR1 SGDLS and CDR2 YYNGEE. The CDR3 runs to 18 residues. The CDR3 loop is CASSVVPSSGRIGNEQFF. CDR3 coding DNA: TGTGCCAGCAGCGTAGTCCCTTCTAGCGGGAGGATCGGGAATGAGCAGTTCTTC.

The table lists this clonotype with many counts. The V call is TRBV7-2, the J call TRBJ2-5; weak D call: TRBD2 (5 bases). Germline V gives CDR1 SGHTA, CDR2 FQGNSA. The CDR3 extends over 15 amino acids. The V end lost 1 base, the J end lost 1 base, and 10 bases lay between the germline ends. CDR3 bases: TGTGCCAGCAGCTTAGAATCTAGCCGCCAAGAGACCCAGTACTTC. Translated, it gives CASSLESSRQETQYF. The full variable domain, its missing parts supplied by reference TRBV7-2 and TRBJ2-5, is GAGVSQSPSNKVTEKGKDVELRCDPISGHTALYWYRQSLGQGLEFLIYFQGNSAPDKSGLPSDRFSAERTGGSVSTLTIQRTQQEDSAVYLCASSLESSRQETQYFGPGTRLLVL.

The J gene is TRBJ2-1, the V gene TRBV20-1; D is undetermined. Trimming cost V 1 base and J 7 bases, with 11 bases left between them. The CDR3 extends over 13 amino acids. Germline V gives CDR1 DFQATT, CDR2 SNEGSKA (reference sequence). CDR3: CSARAFERNEQFF. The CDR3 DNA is TGCAGTGCTAGAGCTTTTGAACGAAATGAGCAGTTCTTC.

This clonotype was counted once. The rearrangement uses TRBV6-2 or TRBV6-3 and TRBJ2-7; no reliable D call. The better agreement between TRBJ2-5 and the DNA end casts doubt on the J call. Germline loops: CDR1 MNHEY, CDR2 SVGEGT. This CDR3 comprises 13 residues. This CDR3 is CASKDPRQETQYF. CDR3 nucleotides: TGTGCCAGCAAGGACCCTAGGCAAGAGACCCAGTACTTC.

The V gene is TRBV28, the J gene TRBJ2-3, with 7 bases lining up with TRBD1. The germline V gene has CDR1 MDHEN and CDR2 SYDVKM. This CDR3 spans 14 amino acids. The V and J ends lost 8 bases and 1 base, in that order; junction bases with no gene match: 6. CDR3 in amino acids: CASVRQGRTDTQYF. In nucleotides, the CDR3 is TGTGCCAGCGTGAGACAGGGCCGCACAGATACGCAGTATTTT. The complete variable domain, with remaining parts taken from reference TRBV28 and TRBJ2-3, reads DVKVTQSSRYLVKRTGEKVFLECVQDMDHENMFWYRQDPGLGLRLIYFSYDVKMKEKGDIPEGYSVSREKKERFSLILESASTNQTSMYLCASVRQGRTDTQYFGPGTRLTVL.

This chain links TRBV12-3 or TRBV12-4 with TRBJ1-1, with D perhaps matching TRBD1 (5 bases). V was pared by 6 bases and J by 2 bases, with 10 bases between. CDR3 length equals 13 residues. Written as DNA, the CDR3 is TGTGCCAGCAGGAGACAGAGCAACACTGAAGCTTTCTTT. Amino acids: CASRRQSNTEAFF.

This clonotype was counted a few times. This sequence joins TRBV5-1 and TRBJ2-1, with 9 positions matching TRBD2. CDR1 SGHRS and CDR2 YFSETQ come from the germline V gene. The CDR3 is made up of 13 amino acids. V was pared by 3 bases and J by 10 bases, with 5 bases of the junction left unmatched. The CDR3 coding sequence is TGCGCCAGCAGCTACGGGGCGGGAGGGGAGCAGTTCTTC. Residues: CASSYGAGGEQFF.

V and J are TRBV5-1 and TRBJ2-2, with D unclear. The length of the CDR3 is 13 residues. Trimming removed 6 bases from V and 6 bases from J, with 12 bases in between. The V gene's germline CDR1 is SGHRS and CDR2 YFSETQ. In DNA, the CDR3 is TGCGCCAGCACCCCCCACGAGCCCGGGGAGCTGTTTTTT. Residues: CASTPHEPGELFF.

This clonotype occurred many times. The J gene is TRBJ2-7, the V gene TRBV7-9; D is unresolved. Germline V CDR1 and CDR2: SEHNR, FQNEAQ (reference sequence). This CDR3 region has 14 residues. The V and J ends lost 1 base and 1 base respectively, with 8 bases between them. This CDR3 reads CASSLGVTSYEQYF. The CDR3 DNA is TGTGCCAGCAGCTTAGGTGTGACATCCTACGAGCAGTACTTC.

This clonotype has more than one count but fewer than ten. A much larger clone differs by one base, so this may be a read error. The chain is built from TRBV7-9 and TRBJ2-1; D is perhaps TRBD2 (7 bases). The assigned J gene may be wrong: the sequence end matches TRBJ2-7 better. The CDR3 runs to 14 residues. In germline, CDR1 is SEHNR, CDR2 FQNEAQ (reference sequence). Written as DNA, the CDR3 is TGTGCCAGCAGCCAAGGGGGGGGGTACAATGAGCAGTACTTC. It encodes CASSQGGGYNEQYF.

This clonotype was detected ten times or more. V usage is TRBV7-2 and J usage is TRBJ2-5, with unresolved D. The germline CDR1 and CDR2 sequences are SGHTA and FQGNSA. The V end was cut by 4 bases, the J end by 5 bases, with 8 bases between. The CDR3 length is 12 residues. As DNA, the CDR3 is TGTGCCAGCAGCTCCACCTTGGAGACCCAGTACTTC. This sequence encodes CASSSTLETQYF.

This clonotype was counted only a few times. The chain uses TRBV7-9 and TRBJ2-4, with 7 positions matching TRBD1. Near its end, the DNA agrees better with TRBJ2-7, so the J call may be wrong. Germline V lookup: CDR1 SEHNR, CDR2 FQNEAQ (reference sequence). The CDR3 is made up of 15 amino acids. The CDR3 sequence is CASSKSQGNSYEQYF. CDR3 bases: TGTGCCAGCAGCAAGTCACAGGGGAACTCCTACGAGCAGTACTTC.

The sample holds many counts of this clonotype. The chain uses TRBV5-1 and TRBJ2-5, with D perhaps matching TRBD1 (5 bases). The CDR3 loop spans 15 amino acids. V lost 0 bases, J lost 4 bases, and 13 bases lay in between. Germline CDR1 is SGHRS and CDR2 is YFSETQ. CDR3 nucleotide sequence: TGCGCCAGCAGCTTGGTAGGCCAGGGTCGAGAGACCCAGTACTTC. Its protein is CASSLVGQGRETQYF.

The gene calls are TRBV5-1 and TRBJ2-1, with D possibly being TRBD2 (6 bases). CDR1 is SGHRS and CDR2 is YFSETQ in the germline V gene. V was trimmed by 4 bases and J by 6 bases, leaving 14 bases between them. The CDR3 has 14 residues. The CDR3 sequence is CASSPRDGGNEQFF. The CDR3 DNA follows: TGCGCCAGCAGCCCCCGGGACGGGGGCAATGAGCAGTTCTTC.

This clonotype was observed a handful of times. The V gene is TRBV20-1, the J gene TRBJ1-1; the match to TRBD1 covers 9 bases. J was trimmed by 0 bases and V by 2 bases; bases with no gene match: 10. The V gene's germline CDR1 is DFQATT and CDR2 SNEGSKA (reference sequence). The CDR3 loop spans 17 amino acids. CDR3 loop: CSARPGDREVVNTEAFF. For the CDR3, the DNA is TGCAGTGCTAGACCGGGGGACAGGGAGGTTGTGAACACTGAAGCTTTCTTT.

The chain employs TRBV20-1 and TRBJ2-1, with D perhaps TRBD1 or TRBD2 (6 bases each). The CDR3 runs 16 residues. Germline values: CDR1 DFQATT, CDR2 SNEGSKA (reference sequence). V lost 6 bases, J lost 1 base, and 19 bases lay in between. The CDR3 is CSARGAERASYNEQFF. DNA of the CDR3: TGCAGTGCGAGGGGGGCAGAGCGGGCATCCTACAATGAGCAGTTCTTC.

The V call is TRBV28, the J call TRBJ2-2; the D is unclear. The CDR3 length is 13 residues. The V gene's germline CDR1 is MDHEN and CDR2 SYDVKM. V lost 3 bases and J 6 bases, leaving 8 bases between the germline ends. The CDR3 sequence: CASSFILAGELFF. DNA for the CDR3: TGTGCCAGCAGTTTCATCTTGGCCGGGGAGCTGTTTTTT.

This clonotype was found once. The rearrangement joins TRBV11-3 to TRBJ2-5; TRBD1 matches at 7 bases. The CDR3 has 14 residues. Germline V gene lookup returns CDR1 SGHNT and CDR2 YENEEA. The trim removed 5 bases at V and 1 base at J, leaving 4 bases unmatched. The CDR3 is CASSKRTGQETQYF. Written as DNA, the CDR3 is TGTGCCAGCAGCAAAAGGACAGGCCAAGAGACCCAGTACTTC.

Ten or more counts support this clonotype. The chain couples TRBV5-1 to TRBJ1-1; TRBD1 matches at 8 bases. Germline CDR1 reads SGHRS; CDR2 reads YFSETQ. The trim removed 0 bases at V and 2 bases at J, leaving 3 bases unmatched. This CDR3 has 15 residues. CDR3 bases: TGCGCCAGCAGCTTGGACGGACAGGGCAACACTGAAGCTTTCTTT. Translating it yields CASSLDGQGNTEAFF.

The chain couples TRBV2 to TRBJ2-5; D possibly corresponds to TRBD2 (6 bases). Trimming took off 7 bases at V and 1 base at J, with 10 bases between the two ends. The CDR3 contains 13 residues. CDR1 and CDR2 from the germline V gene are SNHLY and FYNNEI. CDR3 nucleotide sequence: TGTGCCAGCATCCTCGGGGGCCAAGAGACCCAGTACTTC. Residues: CASILGGQETQYF. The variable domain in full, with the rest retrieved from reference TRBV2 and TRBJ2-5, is EPEVTQTPSHQVTQMGQEVILRCVPISNHLYFYWYRQILGQKVEFLVSFYNNEISEKSEIFDDQFSVERPDGSNFTLKIRSTKLEDSAMYFCASILGGQETQYFGPGTRLLVL.